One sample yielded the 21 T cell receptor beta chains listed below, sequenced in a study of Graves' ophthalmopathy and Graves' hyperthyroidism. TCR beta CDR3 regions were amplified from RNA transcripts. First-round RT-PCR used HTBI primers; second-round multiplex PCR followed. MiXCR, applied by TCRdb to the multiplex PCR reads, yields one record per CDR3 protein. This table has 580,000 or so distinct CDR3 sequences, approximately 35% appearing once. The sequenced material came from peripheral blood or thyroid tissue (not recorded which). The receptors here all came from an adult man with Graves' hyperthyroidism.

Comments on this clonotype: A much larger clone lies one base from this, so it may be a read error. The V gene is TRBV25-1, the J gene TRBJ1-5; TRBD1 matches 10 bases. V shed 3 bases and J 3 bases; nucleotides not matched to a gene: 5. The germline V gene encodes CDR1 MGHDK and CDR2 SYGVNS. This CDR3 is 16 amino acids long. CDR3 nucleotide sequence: TGTGCCAGCAGTGACTCCGGACAGGGGGTCAATCAGCCCCAGCATTTT. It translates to CASSDSGQGVNQPQHF.

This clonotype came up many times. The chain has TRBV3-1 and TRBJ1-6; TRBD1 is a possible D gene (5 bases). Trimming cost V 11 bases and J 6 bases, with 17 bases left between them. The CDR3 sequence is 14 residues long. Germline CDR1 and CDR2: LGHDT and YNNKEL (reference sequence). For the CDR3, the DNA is TGTGCCGCGAGAGGGTCCGGGGCTAATTCACCCCTCCACTTT. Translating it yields CAARGSGANSPLHF. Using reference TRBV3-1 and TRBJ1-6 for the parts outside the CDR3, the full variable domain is DTAVSQTPKYLVTQMGNDKSIKCEQNLGHDTMYWYKQDSKKFLKIMFSYNNKELIINETVPNRFSPKSPDKAHLNLHINSLELGDSAVYFCAARGSGANSPLHFGNGTRLTVT.

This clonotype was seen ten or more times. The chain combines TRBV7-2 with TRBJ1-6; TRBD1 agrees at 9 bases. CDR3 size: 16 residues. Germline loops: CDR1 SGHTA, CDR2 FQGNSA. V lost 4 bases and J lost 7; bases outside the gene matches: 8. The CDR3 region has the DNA TGTGCCAGCAGCTCGGGACAGGGAACGTTGAATTCACCCCTCCACTTT. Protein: CASSSGQGTLNSPLHF.

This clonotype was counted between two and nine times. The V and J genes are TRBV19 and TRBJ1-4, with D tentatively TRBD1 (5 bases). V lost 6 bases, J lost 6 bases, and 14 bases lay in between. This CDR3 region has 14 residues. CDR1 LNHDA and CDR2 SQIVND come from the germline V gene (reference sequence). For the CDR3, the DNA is TGTGCCAGTAGCGAAACAGGTTATGATGAAAAACTGTTTTTT. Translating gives CASSETGYDEKLFF.

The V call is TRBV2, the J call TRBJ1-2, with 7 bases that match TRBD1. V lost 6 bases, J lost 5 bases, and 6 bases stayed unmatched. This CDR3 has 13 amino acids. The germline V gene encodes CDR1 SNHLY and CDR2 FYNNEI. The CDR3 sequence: CASRETGQYGYTF. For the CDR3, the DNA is TGTGCCAGCAGGGAGACAGGGCAGTATGGCTACACCTTC.

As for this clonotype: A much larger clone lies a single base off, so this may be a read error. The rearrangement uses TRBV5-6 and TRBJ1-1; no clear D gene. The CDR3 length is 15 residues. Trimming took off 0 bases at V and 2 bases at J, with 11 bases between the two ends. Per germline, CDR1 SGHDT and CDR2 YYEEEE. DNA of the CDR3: TGTGCCAGCAGCTTGGAATCAGGCATAAACACTGAAGCTTTCTTT. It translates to CASSLESGINTEAFF.

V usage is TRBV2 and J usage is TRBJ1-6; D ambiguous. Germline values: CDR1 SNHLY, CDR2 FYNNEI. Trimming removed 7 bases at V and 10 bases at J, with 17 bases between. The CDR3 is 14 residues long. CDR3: CASILGRNRSPLHF. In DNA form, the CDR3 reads TGTGCCAGCATTCTAGGGAGGAATCGGTCACCCCTCCACTTT. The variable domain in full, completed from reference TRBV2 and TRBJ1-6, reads EPEVTQTPSHQVTQMGQEVILRCVPISNHLYFYWYRQILGQKVEFLVSFYNNEISEKSEIFDDQFSVERPDGSNFTLKIRSTKLEDSAMYFCASILGRNRSPLHFGNGTRLTVT.

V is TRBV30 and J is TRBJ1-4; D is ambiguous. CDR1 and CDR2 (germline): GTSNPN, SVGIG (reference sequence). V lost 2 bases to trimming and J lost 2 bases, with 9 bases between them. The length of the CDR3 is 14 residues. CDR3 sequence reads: CAWSSDPTNEKLFF. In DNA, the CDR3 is TGTGCCTGGAGTTCCGACCCCACTAATGAAAAACTGTTTTTT.

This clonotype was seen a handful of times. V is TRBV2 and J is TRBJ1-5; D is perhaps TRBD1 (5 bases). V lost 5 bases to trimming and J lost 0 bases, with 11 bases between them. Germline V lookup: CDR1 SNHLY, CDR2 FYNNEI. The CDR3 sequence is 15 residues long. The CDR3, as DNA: TGTGCCAGCAGTTCCAGCACAGGTAGCAATCAGCCCCAGCATTTT. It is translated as CASSSSTGSNQPQHF. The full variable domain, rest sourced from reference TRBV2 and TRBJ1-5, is EPEVTQTPSHQVTQMGQEVILRCVPISNHLYFYWYRQILGQKVEFLVSFYNNEISEKSEIFDDQFSVERPDGSNFTLKIRSTKLEDSAMYFCASSSSTGSNQPQHFGDGTRLSIL.

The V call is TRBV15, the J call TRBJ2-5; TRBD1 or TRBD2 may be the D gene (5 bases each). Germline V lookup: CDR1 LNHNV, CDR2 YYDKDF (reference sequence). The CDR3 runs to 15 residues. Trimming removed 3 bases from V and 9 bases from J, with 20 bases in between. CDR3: CATSSEYRRDGAQYF. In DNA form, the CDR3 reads TGTGCCACCAGCAGTGAATATCGTCGGGACGGGGCCCAGTACTTC.

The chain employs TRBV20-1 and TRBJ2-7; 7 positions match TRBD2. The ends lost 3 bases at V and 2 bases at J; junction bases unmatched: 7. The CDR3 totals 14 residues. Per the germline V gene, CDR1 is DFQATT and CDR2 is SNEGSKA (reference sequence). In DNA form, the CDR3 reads TGCAGTGCTAGGAAGAGCGGGGACGCCTACGAGCAGTACTTC. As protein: CSARKSGDAYEQYF.

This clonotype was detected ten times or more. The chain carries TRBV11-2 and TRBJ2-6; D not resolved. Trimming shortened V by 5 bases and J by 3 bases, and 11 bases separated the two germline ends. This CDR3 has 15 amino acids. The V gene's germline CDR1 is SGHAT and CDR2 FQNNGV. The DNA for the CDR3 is TGTGCCAGCAGCCCAAGTCGGAGTGGGGCCAACGTCCTGACTTTC. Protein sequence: CASSPSRSGANVLTF.

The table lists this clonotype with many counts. Written as DNA, the CDR3 is TGTGCCAGCAGCGTAGCTCAGGGGGCGTTCGACGAGCAGTACTTC. Translation gives CASSVAQGAFDEQYF. The V and J genes are TRBV9 and TRBJ2-7, with 8 bases that match TRBD1. Losses at the gene ends were 0 bases for V and 5 bases for J; bases not matched to a gene: 7. CDR1 SGDLS and CDR2 YYNGEE come from the germline V gene. The CDR3 is 15 residues long.

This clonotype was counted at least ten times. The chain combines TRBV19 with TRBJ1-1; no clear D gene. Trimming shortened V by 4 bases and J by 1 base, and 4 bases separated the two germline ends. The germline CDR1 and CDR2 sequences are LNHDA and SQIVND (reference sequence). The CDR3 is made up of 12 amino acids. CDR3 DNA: TGTGCCAGTAGTAGACCGAACACTGAAGCTTTCTTT. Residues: CASSRPNTEAFF. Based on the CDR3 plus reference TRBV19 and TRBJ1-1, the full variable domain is DGGITQSPKYLFRKEGQNVTLSCEQNLNHDAMYWYRQDPGQGLRLIYYSQIVNDFQKGDIAEGYSVSREKKESFPLTVTSAQKNPTAFYLCASSRPNTEAFFGQGTRLTVV.

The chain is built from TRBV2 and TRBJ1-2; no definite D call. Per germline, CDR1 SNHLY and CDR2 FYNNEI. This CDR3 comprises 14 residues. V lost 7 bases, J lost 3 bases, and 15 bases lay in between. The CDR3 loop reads CASIREKRDYGYTF. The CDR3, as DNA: TGTGCCAGCATTAGGGAAAAGCGGGACTATGGCTACACCTTC.

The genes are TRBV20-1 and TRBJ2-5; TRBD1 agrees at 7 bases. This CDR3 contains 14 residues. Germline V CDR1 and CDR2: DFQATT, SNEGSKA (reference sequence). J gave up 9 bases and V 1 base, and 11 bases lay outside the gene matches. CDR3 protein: CSARAPTGQGAQYF. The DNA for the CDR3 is TGCAGTGCTAGAGCTCCGACAGGGCAGGGGGCCCAGTACTTC.

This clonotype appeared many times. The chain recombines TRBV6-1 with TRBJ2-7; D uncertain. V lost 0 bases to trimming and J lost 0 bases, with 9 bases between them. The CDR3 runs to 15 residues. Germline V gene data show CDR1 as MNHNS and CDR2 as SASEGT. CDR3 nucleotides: TGTGCCAGCAGTGAAGCACACGGCCACTCCTACGAGCAGTACTTC. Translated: CASSEAHGHSYEQYF.

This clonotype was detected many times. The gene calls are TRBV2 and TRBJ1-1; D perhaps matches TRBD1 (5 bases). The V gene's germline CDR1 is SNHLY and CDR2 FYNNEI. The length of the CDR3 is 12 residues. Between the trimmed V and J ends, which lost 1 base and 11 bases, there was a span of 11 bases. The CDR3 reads CASSEGWGDAFF. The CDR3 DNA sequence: TGTGCCAGCAGTGAAGGGTGGGGGGATGCTTTCTTT.

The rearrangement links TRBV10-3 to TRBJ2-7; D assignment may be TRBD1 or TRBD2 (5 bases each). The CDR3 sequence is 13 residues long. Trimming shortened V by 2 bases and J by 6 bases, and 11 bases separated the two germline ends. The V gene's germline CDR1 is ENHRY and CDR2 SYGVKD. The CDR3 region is CAISEGGQFEQYF. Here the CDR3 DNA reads TGTGCCATCAGTGAGGGAGGACAATTCGAGCAGTACTTC.

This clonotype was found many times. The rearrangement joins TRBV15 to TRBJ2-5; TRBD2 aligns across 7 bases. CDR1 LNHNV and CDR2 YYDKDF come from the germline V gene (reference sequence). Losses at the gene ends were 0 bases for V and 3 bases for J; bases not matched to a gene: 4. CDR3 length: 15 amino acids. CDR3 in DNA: TGTGCCACCAGCAGAGAGGCTAGCGGTAAAGAGACCCAGTACTTC. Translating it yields CATSREASGKETQYF.

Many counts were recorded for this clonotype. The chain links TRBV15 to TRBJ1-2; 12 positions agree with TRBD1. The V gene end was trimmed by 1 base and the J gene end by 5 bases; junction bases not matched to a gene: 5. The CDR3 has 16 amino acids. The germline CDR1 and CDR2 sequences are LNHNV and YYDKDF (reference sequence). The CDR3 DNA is TGTGCCACCAGCAGAGGGGGGACAGGGGGCGCGTATGGCTACACCTTC. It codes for CATSRGGTGGAYGYTF.